These 21 T cell receptor beta chains were sequenced from one sample in a study of T and B cells in COVID-19 patients. Each TRB amplification used roughly 250-550 ng of genomic DNA from blood. TRB rearrangements were amplified by multiplex PCR with BIOMED2 TRB-A/B primers. TCRdb re-called the multiplex PCR reads with MiXCR, one entry per CDR3 protein. The sample consists of 5,500 to 8,500 distinct CDR3 sequences, about 23% of them appearing once. Sequenced material: blood. The source of these receptors is a human donor who had recovered from COVID-19.

This clonotype was observed at least ten times. Written as DNA, the CDR3 is TGTGCCACCAGCAGGGCGACTGAAGAAGCTTTCTTT. The encoded protein is CATSRATEEAFF. V usage is TRBV15 and J usage is TRBJ1-1; D not resolved. Germline V lookup: CDR1 LNHNV, CDR2 YYDKDF (reference sequence). Trimming took off 3 bases at V and 8 bases at J, with 10 bases between the two ends. The CDR3 runs 12 residues.

This clonotype is labeled as medium-sized. The J gene is TRBJ2-5, the V gene TRBV6-6; D gene unclear. The CDR3 is made up of 13 amino acids. V was pared by 2 bases and J by 1 base, with 5 bases between. Germline assignment: CDR1 MNHNY and CDR2 SVGAGI (reference sequence). The CDR3: CASSYNLQETQYF. Written as DNA, the CDR3 is TGTGCCAGCAGTTACAATCTCCAAGAGACCCAGTACTTC.

This clonotype was recorded at least ten times. The V gene is TRBV6-5, the J gene TRBJ2-1, with TRBD1 matching over 8 bases. Germline CDR1 reads MNHEY; CDR2 reads SVGAGI. The CDR3 has 15 residues. Losses at the gene ends were 7 bases for V and 3 bases for J; bases not matched to a gene: 8. In nucleotides, the CDR3 is TGTGCCAGCATTTCTTCGGGACAGGACTACAATGAGCAGTTCTTC. Its translation is CASISSGQDYNEQFF.

This clonotype is labeled as medium-sized. This chain uses TRBV5-6 with TRBJ2-6; possibly TRBD1 for D (6 bases). Germline CDR1 is SGHDT and CDR2 is YYEEEE. The V and J ends lost 1 base and 0 bases respectively, with 11 bases between them. The CDR3 loop spans 17 amino acids. CDR3 DNA sequence: TGTGCCAGCAGCTTGCGACAGGCCGTCTCTGGGGCCAACGTCCTGACTTTC. Residues: CASSLRQAVSGANVLTF.

The chain employs TRBV7-9 and TRBJ1-6; 8 bases are shared with TRBD1. With V trimmed by 1 base and J by 7 bases, 3 bases remained unmatched. From germline, CDR1 is SEHNR and CDR2 FQNEAQ (reference sequence). This CDR3 is built from 15 residues. The CDR3 coding sequence is TGTGCCAGCAGCTTAGTCGGACAGGGCAATTCACCCCTCCACTTT. Amino acid sequence: CASSLVGQGNSPLHF.

The rearrangement joins TRBV28 to TRBJ1-3, with 12 nucleotides matching TRBD1. The germline gives CDR1 MDHEN, CDR2 SYDVKM. The CDR3 length is 14 residues. V trimming: 3 bases; J trimming: 7 bases; junction bases outside the gene matches: 1. CDR3 bases: TGTGCCAGCAGTTTGGGACAGGGGGCGAACACCATATATTTT. This encodes CASSLGQGANTIYF.

In its sample, this clonotype ranks as medium-sized. The V gene is TRBV5-4, the J gene TRBJ2-3, with D possibly being TRBD1 (6 bases). Germline V lookup: CDR1 SGHNT, CDR2 YYREEE (reference sequence). The CDR3 contains 13 residues. V was pared by 1 base and J by 4 bases, with 7 bases between. Here the CDR3 reads CASSLKGADTQYF. The CDR3 nucleotides read TGTGCCAGCAGCTTGAAGGGGGCAGATACGCAGTATTTT.

The genes are TRBV7-4 and TRBJ2-1; the D is unclear. Trimming stripped 1 base from V and 8 bases from J, with 12 bases between. The length of the CDR3 is 14 residues. Germline values: CDR1 SGHVT, CDR2 SQSDAQ. DNA for the CDR3: TGTGCCAGCAGCTTAGAGTCTCCCCCCTATGAGCAGTTCTTC. It translates to CASSLESPPYEQFF.

By its share, this clonotype is medium-sized. The chain recombines TRBV15 with TRBJ2-2; D gene ambiguous. This CDR3 region has 14 residues. Germline V lookup: CDR1 LNHNV, CDR2 YYDKDF (reference sequence). V was cut by 5 bases and J by 5 bases, with 12 bases left in between. The CDR3 DNA reads TGTGCCACCAGCGTTAGCCTAGATACCGGGGAGCTGTTTTTT. Its translation is CATSVSLDTGELFF. The whole variable domain, filled in from reference TRBV15 and TRBJ2-2, reads DAMVIQNPRYQVTQFGKPVTLSCSQTLNHNVMYWYQQKSSQAPKLLFHYYDKDFNNEADTPDNFQSRRPNTSFCFLDIRSPGLGDTAMYLCATSVSLDTGELFFGEGSRLTVL.

Ten or more counts support this clonotype. The chain recombines TRBV6-1 with TRBJ2-7; 8 nucleotides agree with TRBD2. The V gene end was trimmed by 3 bases and the J gene end by 3 bases; junction bases not matched to a gene: 4. The CDR3 loop spans 14 amino acids. From germline, CDR1 is MNHNS and CDR2 SASEGT. CDR3 sequence (DNA): TGTGCCAGCAGTGAGAGCGGGGGTTACTACGAGCAGTACTTC. Translation gives CASSESGGYYEQYF.

For this clonotype: A much larger clone differs by one base, so this may be a read error. The V call is TRBV15, the J call TRBJ1-5, with no clear D. CDR3 length equals 16 residues. CDR1 and CDR2 (germline): LNHNV, YYDKDF (reference sequence). The CDR3 protein is CATIRGRANSNQPQHF. The CDR3 DNA follows: TGTGCCACCATCAGAGGAAGGGCTAATAGCAATCAGCCCCAGCATTTT.

This clonotype is medium-sized (0.01 to 0.1%) within its sample. V is TRBV6-2 or TRBV6-3 and J is TRBJ2-7, with D perhaps given as TRBD1 or TRBD2 (7 bases each). There are 13 residues in the CDR3. Per the germline V gene, CDR1 is MNHEY and CDR2 is SVGEGT. V dropped 8 bases and J dropped 5 bases, with 16 bases sitting between them. CDR3 nucleotides: TGTGCCAGCCAAAACAGGGGAGGGAACGAGCAGTACTTC. It specifies CASQNRGGNEQYF.

The rearrangement uses TRBV12-5 and TRBJ2-1; 12 nucleotides match TRBD2. V lost 6 bases to trimming and J lost 8 bases; unmatched junction nucleotides: 11. Germline assignment: CDR1 LGHNT and CDR2 FRNRAP. The CDR3 has 16 residues. The CDR3 DNA sequence: TGTGCTAGTGGCTGGTCTACTAGCGGGGGGTTTGATGAGCAGTTCTTC. It codes for CASGWSTSGGFDEQFF.

The gene calls are TRBV7-9 and TRBJ2-6, with 7 bases that match TRBD1. The CDR3 runs to 18 residues. Germline CDR1 SEHNR, CDR2 FQNEAQ (reference sequence). V shed 5 bases, J shed 0 bases, and the junction held 10 bases outside the gene matches. CDR3: CASSRLRDRSSGANVLTF. CDR3 in DNA: TGTGCCAGCAGCCGCCTCCGGGACAGAAGCTCTGGGGCCAACGTCCTGACTTTC.

This clonotype was picked up a small number of times. V usage is TRBV5-6 and J usage is TRBJ1-2; weak D call: TRBD1 (6 bases). The CDR3 has 15 amino acids. Trimming removed 3 bases at V and 8 bases at J, with 20 bases between. The germline V gene has CDR1 SGHDT and CDR2 YYEEEE. Here the CDR3 reads CASSSQGGGIKGYTF. The CDR3 coding sequence is TGTGCCAGCAGCTCTCAAGGGGGAGGGATAAAAGGCTACACCTTC.

In this sample, this clonotype is medium-sized. This chain uses TRBV30 with TRBJ1-5; D remains unclear. V shed 0 bases and J shed 7 bases, with 10 bases lying between them. CDR1 GTSNPN and CDR2 SVGIG come from the germline V gene (reference sequence). The CDR3 is 13 amino acids. The CDR3 sequence is CAWSVMARQPQHF. The CDR3 coding sequence is TGTGCCTGGAGTGTAATGGCTAGACAGCCCCAGCATTTT.

The CDR3 DNA sequence: TGCAGTGCTAGGAGCGGGGGGGGTATCTACAATGAGCAGTTCTTC. This translates into CSARSGGGIYNEQFF. The J gene is TRBJ2-1, the V gene TRBV20-1; 10 bases are a match to TRBD2. The J segment lost 3 bases and the V segment lost 3 bases, leaving 5 bases of the junction unmatched. Germline V gene lookup returns CDR1 DFQATT and CDR2 SNEGSKA (reference sequence). The CDR3 length is 15 residues.

This rearrangement joins TRBV6-5 to TRBJ1-6; no clear D. This CDR3 contains 14 residues. Deletions cut 3 bases from V and 5 bases from J, with 8 bases between. CDR1 and CDR2 from the germline V gene are MNHEY and SVGAGI. The CDR3 region is CASSYRGNNSPLHF. CDR3 coding DNA: TGTGCCAGCAGTTATCGGGGAAATAATTCACCCCTCCACTTT.

J is TRBJ2-1 and V is TRBV7-6; no reliable D call. This CDR3 contains 12 residues. Germline V gene lookup returns CDR1 SGHVS and CDR2 FNYEAQ. V gave up 7 bases and J gave up 7 bases, with 11 bases separating them. For the CDR3, the DNA is TGTGCCAGCACCGAAATGAGTAATGAGCAGTTCTTC. This sequence encodes CASTEMSNEQFF. Drawing the rest from reference TRBV7-6 and TRBJ2-1, the complete variable domain is GAGVSQSPRYKVTKRGQDVALRCDPISGHVSLYWYRQALGQGPEFLTYFNYEAQQDKSGLPNDRFSAERPEGSISTLTIQRTEQRDSAMYRCASTEMSNEQFFGPGTRLTVL.

This clonotype was observed at least ten times. V usage is TRBV27 and J usage is TRBJ2-7, with 8 bases identical to TRBD2. V shed 0 bases, J shed 2 bases, and the junction held 3 bases outside the gene matches. This CDR3 is built from 15 residues. Germline CDR1 is MNHEY and CDR2 is SMNVEV (reference sequence). The CDR3 protein is CASSLSRGGPYEQYF. The CDR3 DNA reads as TGTGCCAGCAGTTTATCTCGCGGGGGGCCCTACGAGCAGTACTTC.

This clonotype is deemed large (0.1 to 1%). This rearrangement joins TRBV29-1 to TRBJ2-5; weak D call: TRBD2 (5 bases). V was trimmed by 7 bases and J by 7 bases, leaving 16 bases between them. This CDR3 contains 12 residues. Germline CDR1 and CDR2: SQVTM and ANQGSEA. CDR3 DNA sequence: TGCAGCGCCCGGACTCAAGGAGGGACCCAGTACTTC. As protein: CSARTQGGTQYF.